This TCR beta chain was observed in a study of blood T cells in healthy people across ages. In this sample, this clonotype turned up many times. Its antigen is still unknown. Germline and junction disagree at one end, which may indicate a read error. Whole-study findings and limits: Per million T cells, TCR beta diversity dropped roughly linearly as age increased.

The authors ran a second PCR of about 7 to 11 cycles using a sample-barcoded 5' primer and a J-beta primer mix. TCRdb re-analysed the 5' RACE reads in MiXCR, keeping a single row per CDR3 protein. The sample consists of about 840,000 distinct CDR3 sequences, about 28% of them appearing once. This CDR3 contains 15 residues. Germline CDR1 reads SGHDN; CDR2 reads FVKESK. This sample was also put to use in a study of T cells of mothers and their children. That work states: Healthy Caucasian mothers, a few in number, and their six children were the donors. From each mother came over 8.5 million TCR beta CDR3 reads, and from each child came 3 million to 3.5 million. For unrelated pairs as for related ones, thymic selection shapes TCR recombination output similarly.

This receptor was taken from a woman in her 40s in good health. Input material: blood. The V gene is TRBV14, the J gene TRBJ2-7; 9 positions agree with TRBD1. Here the CDR3 reads CASSQEGQGNYEQYF. As DNA, the CDR3 is TGCGCCAGCAGCCAAGAAGGACAGGGGAACTACGAGCAGTACTTC.